This entry describes one TCR beta chain. This clone's antigen is unknown. No per-base quality is available; no much larger clone lies one base away. This sample stems from a study of blood T cell repertoires in COVID-19 (dated by TCRdb to the early 2020s). For the wider study: Samples from collaborators originated in the United States, Italy and Spain and spanned both the acute and convalescent phases of COVID-19. The prospective study material was composed of cDNA or gDNA derived from T cells, B-cell-depleted T cells, or PBMCs. Subjects who had been exposed to COVID-19, were actively infected with it, or had recovered from it provided the deeply sampled blood TCRbeta repertoires that made up the dataset. A freely available public database, intended as a resource for researchers studying the immune response to SARS-CoV-2, is where the repertoires were released. The samples were drawn from two sources: the first 160 participants of the ongoing ImmuneRACE study, and over 1,000 subjects contributed by 6 global collaborators. Nearly every sample came with metadata listing a de-identified subject ID, COVID-19 status, age in years and sex. HLA class I and class II types, where available, came from metadata supplied by the sample provider rather than from assay-based typing.

Measured from the cysteine to the phenylalanine, the CDR3 is 16 residues long. Kept here is only the CDR3 DNA, which spans 48 bases and is read in frame from base 1. V was cut back by 1 base and J by 5 bases, leaving a gap of 14 bases between them. The germline V gene specifies MGHRA as CDR1 and YSYEKL as CDR2. General study outcomes and caveats: The amount of clinical and demographic metadata varied by source and participant and was provided uncurated.

TCRbeta CDR3 regions were amplified from genomic DNA using the immunoSEQ Assay, a bias-controlled multiplex PCR. The source study handled its data this way. Nucleated cell counts per sample were estimated from amplification of reference gene primers within the assay. Sequence reads were collapsed and filtered to measure the absolute abundance of every unique TCRbeta CDR3 rearrangement. For each sample, productive Simpson clonality was calculated as the square root of Simpson's diversity index across productive rearrangements. TCRdb provides this immuneACCESS table in a form limited to in-frame rearrangements. Some clones are lacking; in checked studies, under half of them reflect an unresolved V gene, and why the rest are absent is not known. V, J and clone size derive from that table, while D and trimming were established from the DNA sequence. This sample gives approximately 89,000 clones in total; around 75% of them show up just once. The biggest ten clones account for 24% of the sample.

Each collaborating institution followed its own protocols to collect whole blood in K2EDTA tubes. For TCRbeta analysis, collaborators shipped samples in one of three forms: frozen whole blood, isolated PBMCs, or DNA extracted from either of those sample types. This chain is built from TRBV4-1 and TRBJ1-4; TRBD1 is a weak D gene call, 5 bases matching. The sequencing sample was made of peripheral blood. This sequence was found in a man between 65 and 80 years old with acute or convalescent COVID-19. The CDR3 sequence is CASSQGGARENEKLFF. At the DNA level, the sequence is TGCGCCAGCAGCCAAGGTGGGGCCAGGGAAAATGAAAAACTGTTTTTT.